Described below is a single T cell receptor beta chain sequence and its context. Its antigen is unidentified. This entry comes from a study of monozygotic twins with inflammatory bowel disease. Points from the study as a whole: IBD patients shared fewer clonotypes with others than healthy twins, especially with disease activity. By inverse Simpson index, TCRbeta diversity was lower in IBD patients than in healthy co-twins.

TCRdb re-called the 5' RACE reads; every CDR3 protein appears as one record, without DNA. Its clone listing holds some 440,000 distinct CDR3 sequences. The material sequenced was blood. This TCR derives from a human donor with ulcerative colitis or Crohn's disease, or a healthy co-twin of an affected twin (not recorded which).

CDR3 in amino acids: CASSWSGARETQYF. The chain combines TRBV12-3 or TRBV12-4 with TRBJ2-5; the D gene TCRdb calls, TRBD1, cannot be checked with no DNA. The CDR3 consists of 14 residues.